These 10 T cell receptor beta chains came from one sample sequenced in a study of cytomegalovirus exposure and HLA in healthy donors. The PCR contained 60 Vbeta and 13 Jbeta primers. Using immunoSEQ multiplex PCR, the repertoire was profiled, and TCRdb retains in-frame clones only, with some absent. The table includes roughly 90,000 clones, around 70% detected once. Sequencing was done on a sample of PBMCs. All receptors come from a man aged 25 to 40 in good health and CMV-seropositive.

V is TRBV25-1 and J is TRBJ1-4; 8 bases fit TRBD1. V dropped 3 bases and J dropped 8; count of bases not matched to a gene: 8. This CDR3 is built from 15 residues. CDR1 and CDR2 from the germline V gene are MGHDK and SYGVNS. CDR3 amino acids: CASSDRYRGREKLFF. Written as DNA, the CDR3 is TGTGCCAGCAGTGATCGCTACAGGGGGAGGGAAAAACTGTTTTTT.

This sequence joins TRBV10-2 and TRBJ1-4; D remains unclear. The CDR3 has 13 amino acids. The V gene's germline CDR1 is WSHSY and CDR2 SAAADI. Trimming stripped 8 bases from V and 8 bases from J, with 15 bases between. In DNA form, the CDR3 reads TGCGCCAGCGGGGAAGGAGGAGGGGAAAAACTGTTTTTT. Its translation: CASGEGGGEKLFF.

This chain joins TRBV10-2 and TRBJ2-3; 12 bases match TRBD2. V dropped 0 bases and J dropped 4; count of bases not matched to a gene: 2. CDR1 and CDR2 (germline): WSHSY, SAAADI. The CDR3 spans 16 residues. CDR3 in amino acids: CASSESRLAGADTQYF. The CDR3 coding sequence is TGCGCCAGCAGTGAGTCGAGACTAGCGGGGGCAGATACGCAGTATTTT.

The J gene is TRBJ2-7, the V gene TRBV28, with 7 bases fitting TRBD1. CDR3 size: 15 residues. The V segment lost 5 bases and the J segment 5 bases; nucleotides outside the gene matches: 12. Germline assignment: CDR1 MDHEN and CDR2 SYDVKM. Written as DNA, the CDR3 is TGTGCCAGCAGTCAAGCACGGACAGGTAGGAACGAGCAGTACTTC. Protein: CASSQARTGRNEQYF.

This chain uses TRBV27 with TRBJ2-3; 7 bases fit TRBD2. V trimming: 2 bases; J trimming: 0 bases; junction bases outside the gene matches: 5. CDR3 length: 16 amino acids. The germline V gene encodes CDR1 MNHEY and CDR2 SMNVEV (reference sequence). Here the CDR3 DNA reads TGTGCCAGCAGTTTAGCCCTAGCGGTAAGCACAGATACGCAGTATTTT. As protein: CASSLALAVSTDTQYF.

The chain employs TRBV7-3 and TRBJ1-1; possibly TRBD1 for D (5 bases). With 2 bases removed from V and 0 bases from J, the gap between germline ends came to 22 bases. This CDR3 comprises 19 residues. The germline V gene has CDR1 SGHTA and CDR2 FQGTGA. The CDR3 nucleotides are TGTGCCAGCAGCTTATCAGGACAAATTGTTTCTCAGATGAACACTGAAGCTTTCTTT. Residues: CASSLSGQIVSQMNTEAFF.

V and J are TRBV5-1 and TRBJ2-7; 8 bases line up with TRBD2. Losses at the gene ends were 3 bases for V and 7 bases for J; bases not matched to a gene: 12. This CDR3 comprises 15 residues. CDR1 and CDR2 (germline): SGHRS, YFSETQ. The CDR3 loop is CASSSQRGPSREQYF. DNA for the CDR3: TGCGCCAGCAGCTCCCAGCGGGGGCCGAGCAGGGAGCAGTACTTC.

The chain combines TRBV6-1 with TRBJ1-4; TRBD1 matches 9 bases. The germline gives CDR1 MNHNS, CDR2 SASEGT. With 6 bases clipped from V and 8 bases from J, the junction kept 7 bases outside the gene matches. CDR3 size: 14 residues. CDR3 protein: CASRLQGANEKLFF. DNA for the CDR3: TGTGCCAGCAGACTACAGGGGGCGAACGAAAAACTGTTTTTT.

The rearrangement joins TRBV28 to TRBJ2-7, with D possibly being TRBD1 (5 bases). The germline V and J ends were trimmed by 3 bases and 3 bases, with 21 bases remaining between them. This CDR3 comprises 17 residues. Germline assignment: CDR1 MDHEN and CDR2 SYDVKM. The CDR3: CASSFSPNQGENYEQYF. The CDR3 nucleotides read TGTGCCAGCAGTTTCTCACCTAATCAGGGCGAAAACTACGAGCAGTACTTC.

This chain uses TRBV28 with TRBJ2-7, with 9 bases aligning to TRBD2. V trimming: 3 bases; J trimming: 1 base; junction bases outside the gene matches: 4. This CDR3 has 15 amino acids. The germline V gene has CDR1 MDHEN and CDR2 SYDVKM. The CDR3 sequence is CASSFSTSGSYEQYF. The CDR3 nucleotides read TGTGCCAGCAGTTTCAGTACTAGCGGGTCCTACGAGCAGTACTTC.